A selection of T cell receptor beta chains follows, all from one sample in a study of patients and donors after allogeneic stem cell transplantation. Using its own MiXCR run on the RT-PCR reads, TCRdb lists one record per CDR3 protein. There are 400,000 to 500,000 distinct CDR3 sequences in the sample; 16% occur only once, and 7.2% lies in the top ten. Sequenced material: blood, either unsorted or a sorted T cell fraction (not recorded which). These receptors came from a human donor who was either an allogeneic HSCT recipient or a stem cell or donor lymphocyte infusion donor (not recorded which). It is not recorded whose cells these are; they may come from a transplant donor. Each CDR3 is given with its conserved first and last residue. The D gene is left open where the match is weak. Part of the rows lack a size; the others show once, few, many or a class for expanded clones.

d_call,clone_size,v_call,j_call,cdr3_nt,cdr3_aa
NA,NA,TRBV30,TRBJ2-6,TGTGCCTGGAGTGAACAGGGAGCCGGGGCCAACGTCCTGACTTTC,CAWSEQGAGANVLTF
TRBD2,few,TRBV7-2,TRBJ2-5,TGTGCCAGCAGCTTAGTCCCACTAGCGGGAGGAGAGACCCAGTACTTC,CASSLVPLAGGETQYF
TRBD1,NA,TRBV30,TRBJ2-1,TGTGCCTGGAGTACCGGGACAGGCGACAATGAGCAGTTCTTC,CAWSTGTGDNEQFF
NA,few,TRBV14,TRBJ1-2,TGTGCCAGCAGCCAAGATTATCCGGGAAACTATGGCTACACCTTC,CASSQDYPGNYGYTF
NA,many,TRBV4-1,TRBJ2-7,TGCGCCAGCAGCCAAGATCATTGGGGGATCTCCTACGAGCAGTACTTC,CASSQDHWGISYEQYF
NA,few,TRBV20-1,TRBJ1-6,TGCAGTGCTATAGGCGACTATAATTCACCCCTCCACTTT,CSAIGDYNSPLHF
TRBD2,NA,TRBV20-1,TRBJ2-7,TGCAGTGCTGGGGCCCTAGCGGACATCTCCTACGAGCAGTACTTC,CSAGALADISYEQYF
NA,NA,TRBV3-1,TRBJ1-5,TGTGCCAGCAGCCAGAGGAGTCAGCCCCAGCATTTT,CASSQRSQPQHF
NA,few,TRBV6-1,TRBJ2-7,TGTGCTAGCAGGGGGGACAAGAGCTCCTACGAGCAGTACTTC,CASRGDKSSYEQYF
TRBD2,once,TRBV7-9,TRBJ2-3,TGTGCCAGCAGCCCACTAGCGGCGGGGACAGATACGCAGTATTTT,CASSPLAAGTDTQYF
NA,NA,TRBV11-1,TRBJ2-2,TGTGCCAGCAGTCAACTTATCGGGGACCCCGTTAACACCGGGGAGCTGTTTTTT,CASSQLIGDPVNTGELFF
NA,few,TRBV20-1,TRBJ1-5,TGCAGTGCTAGAGGCAGGGTCTGGACTCAGCCCCAGCATTTT,CSARGRVWTQPQHF
TRBD1,NA,TRBV7-6,TRBJ2-2,TGTGCCAGCAGCAAAAGGGACAGGGGGCGTACCGGGGAGCTGTTTTTT,CASSKRDRGRTGELFF
TRBD1,NA,TRBV4-1,TRBJ2-1,TGCGCCAGCAGCCCCTCCGGGACAGGGATCAATGAGCAGTTCTTC,CASSPSGTGINEQFF
TRBD2,NA,TRBV10-2,TRBJ2-7,TGCGCCAGCAGTTCGGGGGGAGGGTTCGAGCAGTACTTC,CASSSGGGFEQYF
NA,few,TRBV11-2,TRBJ1-1,TGTGCCAGCAGCTTAGATATGGGAAGGGGCACTGAAGCTTTCTTT,CASSLDMGRGTEAFF
NA,few,TRBV5-1,TRBJ2-7,TGCGCCAGCAGCTGGACCTTTGCAGAGTACGAGCAGTACTTC,CASSWTFAEYEQYF
NA,NA,TRBV20-1,TRBJ1-1,TGCAGTGCTCAAGACACAGGTTTGGCTGAAGCTTTCTTT,CSAQDTGLAEAFF
TRBD2,many,TRBV4-2,TRBJ2-2,TGTGCCAGCAGACTAGCGGGGAGGAACACCGGGGAGCTGTTTTTT,CASRLAGRNTGELFF
NA,few,TRBV6-2/TRBV6-3,TRBJ2-7,TGTGCCAGCCAAATTGGCCCCTACGAGCAGTACTTC,CASQIGPYEQYF
NA,few,TRBV11-2,TRBJ1-6,TGTGCCAGCAGCCCGGTCTCCCGGGATTCACCCCTCCACTTT,CASSPVSRDSPLHF
NA,few,TRBV7-9,TRBJ2-2,TGTGCCAGCAGCTTATTTGGTTATGGCGGGGAGCTGTTTTTT,CASSLFGYGGELFF
NA,few,TRBV7-2,TRBJ2-7,TGTGCCAGCAGCCAACGGGACGCCCGCTCCTACGAGCAGTACTTC,CASSQRDARSYEQYF
NA,NA,TRBV23-1,TRBJ1-5,TGCGCCAGCAGTCAATCGGGGGGACGATTCAGGTGGCCCCAGCATTTT,CASSQSGGRFRWPQHF
TRBD2,few,TRBV7-2,TRBJ2-5,TGTGCCAGCAGCTTAGCTGCGGGAGTGGCGGGAGAGACCCAGTACTTC,CASSLAAGVAGETQYF
TRBD1,many,TRBV4-2,TRBJ1-3,TGTGCCAGCAGCCAGGGCAGGGACAGGGGACACACCATATATTTT,CASSQGRDRGHTIYF
NA,few,TRBV5-6,TRBJ1-4,TGTGCCAGCAGCTTAGGCAGGGCTGGAGAAAAACTGTTTTTT,CASSLGRAGEKLFF
TRBD1,NA,TRBV7-9,TRBJ1-2,TGTGCCAGCAGCTTATCGACCGGGACAGGGCATGGCTACACCTTC,CASSLSTGTGHGYTF
NA,many,TRBV4-1,TRBJ2-2,TGCGCCAGCAGCCAAGTAACAGGGATCCTCACCGGGGAGCTGTTTTTT,CASSQVTGILTGELFF
NA,few,TRBV6-5,TRBJ1-2,TGTGCCAGCAGTTACGGAAGGGGAGGCTATGGCTACACCTTC,CASSYGRGGYGYTF
NA,NA,TRBV20-1,TRBJ1-1,TGCAGTGCTAGAGCGGGGGCCGTCCTGAACACTGAAGCTTTCTTT,CSARAGAVLNTEAFF
NA,NA,TRBV21-1,TRBJ2-7,TGTGCCAGCAAGAGGGACTTCCTCAGGTACGAGCAGTACTTC,CASKRDFLRYEQYF
NA,many,TRBV12-3/TRBV12-4,TRBJ1-2,TGTGCCAGCAGTCCGACCTTTAACTATGGCTACACCTTC,CASSPTFNYGYTF
NA,few,TRBV19,TRBJ2-2,TGTGCCAGTAGTATTCTAGCCAGGGGGAACACCGGGGAGCTGTTTTTT,CASSILARGNTGELFF
NA,few,TRBV12-3/TRBV12-4,TRBJ1-6,TGTGCCAGCAGTTTTCGGCAGTCTGGATATAATTCACCCCTCCACTTT,CASSFRQSGYNSPLHF
TRBD1,NA,TRBV20-1,TRBJ1-4,TGCAGTGCGCAGAGCCGGGACAGACTTGAAAAACTGTTTTTT,CSAQSRDRLEKLFF
NA,NA,TRBV12-3/TRBV12-4,TRBJ2-7,TGTGCCAGCAGTGGCGTGGCGGCGACTTACTACGAGCAGTACTTC,CASSGVAATYYEQYF
NA,few,TRBV3-1,TRBJ1-2,TGTGCCAGCAGCCAAGCTGGACAGAACTATGGCTACACCTTC,CASSQAGQNYGYTF
NA,many,TRBV5-1,TRBJ1-6,TGCGCCAGCAGTTTAACAGGAAAAGAGAGGTCACCCCTCCACTTT,CASSLTGKERSPLHF
TRBD2,NA,TRBV9,TRBJ2-3,TGTGCCAGCACAGGAGGCGGGGGAGCAGATACGCAGTATTTT,CASTGGGGADTQYF
NA,few,TRBV3-1,TRBJ2-3,TGTGCCAGCAGCCAACGGGCCGATACGCAGTATTTT,CASSQRADTQYF
TRBD1,NA,TRBV11-2,TRBJ1-6,TGTGCCAGCAGCTACCGACAGGGGCAGGGGAATTCACCCCTCCACTTT,CASSYRQGQGNSPLHF
NA,NA,TRBV5-1,TRBJ2-7,TGCGCCAGCAGCTCCTCCCAAAGGAGGGCTACCTACGAGCAGTACTTC,CASSSSQRRATYEQYF
TRBD1,NA,TRBV11-2,TRBJ2-3,TGTGCCAGCAGCTTAGTCAGGGGGAAGACAGATACGCAGTATTTT,CASSLVRGKTDTQYF
NA,few,TRBV7-2,TRBJ1-4,TGTGCCAGCAGCTTACAGGCATGGGGGGAAAAACTGTTTTTT,CASSLQAWGEKLFF
TRBD1,NA,TRBV6-1,TRBJ2-7,TGTGCCAGCAGTAGTTCCCCCAGGGGGCTCTACGAGCAGTACTTC,CASSSSPRGLYEQYF
NA,few,TRBV7-3,TRBJ2-3,TGTGCCAGCAGCTTTCTAGTGGGCACAGATACGCAGTATTTT,CASSFLVGTDTQYF
TRBD1,few,TRBV10-3,TRBJ1-1,TGTGCCATCAGCCGGACCGGGACAGGGGTGGGCGAAGCTTTCTTT,CAISRTGTGVGEAFF
TRBD1,NA,TRBV11-2,TRBJ2-3,TGTGCCAGCAACCTAGTAGGGGGCTCTATGGATACGCAGTATTTT,CASNLVGGSMDTQYF
NA,NA,TRBV4-3,TRBJ2-1,TGCGCCAGCAGCCAAGATGAAGGGATTCGGGGGAATGAGCAGTTCTTC,CASSQDEGIRGNEQFF
TRBD1,NA,TRBV6-1,TRBJ1-1,TGTGCCAGCAAACCGGGACAGGGGGCCGTGAACACTGAAGCTTTCTTT,CASKPGQGAVNTEAFF
NA,few,TRBV6-6,TRBJ1-1,TGTGCCAGCAGTTACTCGTCCCACACTGAAGCTTTCTTT,CASSYSSHTEAFF
NA,few,TRBV7-9,TRBJ2-7,TGTGCCAGCAGCTCAGCCCTACAAGCCTACGAGCAGTACTTC,CASSSALQAYEQYF